These 21 T cell receptor beta chains share one sample of origin, sequenced in a study of shared clonotypes between healthy human individuals (dated by TCRdb to 2018 to 2020). The library was built by means of the immunoSEQ multiplex PCR assay. The clones in this table, taken by TCRdb from immuneACCESS, are in-frame only. Not every clone is retained; where verified, under half of the shortfall comes from an unresolved V gene, and the cause of the rest is unknown. For this sample there are about a million clones; about 80% appear just once. 0.89% of the sample is taken by the ten largest. The sample consisted of memory CD4+ T cells from PBMCs. In light of the paper, this sample's cell subset or site label describes: CD45RA-negative fraction. These receptors were obtained from a man younger than 35 in good health. Some clones in this sample may be carry-over from other donors' samples.

The V and J genes are TRBV28 and TRBJ2-5; 7 bases are shared with TRBD1. CDR3 length: 12 amino acids. The ends lost 10 bases at V and 4 bases at J; junction bases unmatched: 6. Per germline, CDR1 MDHEN and CDR2 SYDVKM. In DNA, the CDR3 is TGTGCCACCCGAAACAGGGGAGAGACCCAGTACTTC. As protein: CATRNRGETQYF.

The CDR3 reads CASRLTALTGELFF. The CDR3 DNA follows: TGTGCCAGCAGGCTCACAGCGCTGACCGGGGAGCTGTTTTTT. The V call is TRBV11-2, the J call TRBJ2-2; no reliable D call. Germline-derived CDR1 and CDR2 are SGHAT and FQNNGV. CDR3 length equals 14 residues. Trimming left V 6 bases short and J 5 bases short, with 13 bases between.

The CDR3 loop is CAWSGGQGSTNEKLFF. CDR3 bases: TGTGCCTGGAGTGGGGGACAGGGGTCAACTAATGAAAAACTGTTTTTT. The chain joins TRBV30 to TRBJ1-4; 10 nucleotides line up with TRBD1. Germline trimming cut 1 base from V and 0 bases from J; bases unmatched to any gene: 2. There are 16 residues in the CDR3. The germline CDR1 and CDR2 sequences are GTSNPN and SVGIG (reference sequence).

Worth noting for this clone: The identical CDR3 is also encoded by other nucleotide sequences in the sample. The V call is TRBV28, the J call TRBJ1-4; 9 bases are a match to TRBD1. Germline V gene data show CDR1 as MDHEN and CDR2 as SYDVKM. The CDR3 is made up of 14 amino acids. The V gene end was trimmed by 5 bases and the J gene end by 5 bases; junction bases not matched to a gene: 3. The CDR3 nucleotides are TGTGCCAGCAGTCCGGACAGGGGAAATGAAAAACTGTTTTTT. It yields the protein CASSPDRGNEKLFF. Full variable domain (rest looked up from reference TRBV28 and TRBJ1-4): DVKVTQSSRYLVKRTGEKVFLECVQDMDHENMFWYRQDPGLGLRLIYFSYDVKMKEKGDIPEGYSVSREKKERFSLILESASTNQTSMYLCASSPDRGNEKLFFGSGTQLSVL.

There are many counts of this clone. The rearrangement uses TRBV10-3 and TRBJ2-7, with no clear D. The length of the CDR3 is 13 residues. With 11 bases removed from V and 1 base from J, the gap between germline ends came to 15 bases. The germline CDR1 and CDR2 sequences are ENHRY and SYGVKD. The CDR3 coding sequence is TGTGCCGCAATCGGCGGTGGGTCCTACGAGCAGTACTTC. Its translation: CAAIGGGSYEQYF.

The V and J genes are TRBV9 and TRBJ2-3; weak D call: TRBD2 (6 bases). The ends were cut back, 0 bases at V and 6 bases at J, with 17 bases in the middle. The CDR3 is made up of 16 amino acids. Per the germline V gene, CDR1 is SGDLS and CDR2 is YYNGEE. CDR3 nucleotides: TGTGCCAGCAGCGTAGGAGGATCGGCGGGGAGGGATACGCAGTATTTT. It specifies CASSVGGSAGRDTQYF.

The genes are TRBV10-3 and TRBJ2-7, with a weak D call TRBD1 (6 bases). Germline CDR1 ENHRY, CDR2 SYGVKD. CDR3 length equals 12 residues. The ends were cut back, 6 bases at V and 1 base at J, with 7 bases in the middle. The CDR3: CAISRGSYEQYF. CDR3 sequence (DNA): TGTGCCATCAGCAGGGGTTCCTACGAGCAGTACTTC.

V is TRBV9 and J is TRBJ2-2; 8 bases map to TRBD1. Germline assignment: CDR1 SGDLS and CDR2 YYNGEE. The CDR3 covers 15 residues. The J segment lost 5 bases and the V segment lost 4 bases, leaving 7 bases of the junction unmatched. This CDR3 reads CASSKDRAGTGELFF. CDR3 nucleotide sequence: TGTGCCAGCAGCAAGGACAGGGCGGGGACCGGGGAGCTGTTTTTT. The full variable domain, rest sourced from reference TRBV9 and TRBJ2-2, is DSGVTQTPKHLITATGQRVTLRCSPRSGDLSVYWYQQSLDQGLQFLIQYYNGEERAKGNILERFSAQQFPDLHSELNLSSLELGDSALYFCASSKDRAGTGELFFGEGSRLTVL.

The genes are TRBV28 and TRBJ1-4; 9 bases map to TRBD1. There are 15 residues in the CDR3. Germline CDR1 MDHEN, CDR2 SYDVKM. The ends lost 1 base at V and 4 bases at J; junction bases unmatched: 1. The CDR3 coding sequence is TGTGCCAGCAGTTTATTGGGACAGGGTAATGAAAAACTGTTTTTT. It yields the protein CASSLLGQGNEKLFF.

The chain uses TRBV5-1 and TRBJ2-3; D may be TRBD1 (6 bases). The ends were cut back, 4 bases at V and 2 bases at J, with 17 bases in the middle. The CDR3 length is 16 residues. The germline CDR1 and CDR2 sequences are SGHRS and YFSETQ. The CDR3 here is CASSLGHPTNTDTQYF. DNA of the CDR3: TGCGCCAGCAGCCTGGGACACCCGACTAACACAGATACGCAGTATTTT.

Concerning this clone: A much larger clonotype is one base distant, so this may be a read error. This sequence joins TRBV25-1 and TRBJ2-1; TRBD2 agrees at 7 bases. The CDR3 loop spans 16 amino acids. The junction had 14 bases not matched to a gene; V was cut back by 5 bases and J by 7 bases. Germline V CDR1 and CDR2: MGHDK, SYGVNS. The CDR3 sequence: CASSKLGGRPWNEQFF. In DNA form, the CDR3 reads TGTGCCAGCAGTAAATTGGGGGGGAGACCGTGGAATGAGCAGTTCTTC.

V is TRBV5-6 and J is TRBJ2-5; tentatively, D is TRBD2 (5 bases). CDR1 and CDR2 from the germline V gene are SGHDT and YYEEEE. CDR3 length equals 15 residues. V was shortened by 4 bases and J by 7 bases, with 20 bases between the two germline ends. CDR3 coding DNA: TGTGCCAGCAGCCCCCGGCTCCGCGGGTGGAGGACCCAGTACTTC. It is translated as CASSPRLRGWRTQYF.

This sequence joins TRBV11-3 and TRBJ2-2; TRBD2 is a possible D gene (5 bases). Germline V CDR1 and CDR2: SGHNT, YENEEA. V lost 5 bases and J lost 7, with 14 bases in between. The length of the CDR3 is 14 residues. The CDR3 DNA reads as TGTGCCAGCAGCGAGATCAGCGGAGTCGGGGAGCTGTTTTTT. Translating gives CASSEISGVGELFF.

The gene calls are TRBV7-8 and TRBJ2-2, with TRBD1 matching 8 bases. The CDR3 length is 16 residues. Germline CDR1 and CDR2: SGHVS and FQNEAQ. The J segment lost 3 bases and the V segment lost 4 bases, leaving 7 bases of the junction unmatched. The CDR3 sequence is CASSSGQGGDTGELFF. The DNA of the CDR3 is TGTGCCAGCAGCTCAGGACAGGGAGGCGACACCGGGGAGCTGTTTTTT.

The rearrangement links TRBV14 to TRBJ1-5; D is uncertain. CDR1 is SGHDN and CDR2 is FVKESK in the germline V gene. Deletions cut 1 base from V and 2 bases from J, with 6 bases between. The CDR3 is made up of 14 amino acids. Here the CDR3 DNA reads TGTGCCAGCAGCCAAGGTTATGGCAATCAGCCCCAGCATTTT. It yields the protein CASSQGYGNQPQHF.

The gene calls are TRBV7-9 and TRBJ1-1; 7 bases line up with TRBD1. CDR1 SEHNR and CDR2 FQNEAQ come from the germline V gene (reference sequence). With V trimmed by 5 bases and J by 7 bases, 10 bases remained unmatched. This CDR3 region has 14 residues. CDR3 nucleotides: TGTGCCAGCAGCCCCAAAGACAGGGATAGTGAAGCTTTCTTT. Its protein product is CASSPKDRDSEAFF.

The V and J genes are TRBV10-3 and TRBJ2-1, with TRBD2 matching 12 bases. V shed 0 bases and J 9 bases; nucleotides not matched to a gene: 9. Germline V CDR1 and CDR2: ENHRY, SYGVKD. This CDR3 spans 17 amino acids. The CDR3 coding sequence is TGTGCCATCAGTGAGTCGGGACTAGCGGGTACAGATGGTGAGCAGTTCTTC. Its translation: CAISESGLAGTDGEQFF.

This clone was counted a single time. In DNA, the CDR3 is TGCGCCAGCCATATCCCGGGACTAGCGAACAATGAGCAGTTCTTC. Translated: CASHIPGLANNEQFF. This rearrangement joins TRBV5-1 to TRBJ2-1, with TRBD2 matching 10 bases. The CDR3 extends over 15 amino acids. Germline loops: CDR1 SGHRS, CDR2 YFSETQ. The junction had 9 bases not matched to a gene; V was cut back by 7 bases and J by 5 bases.

This clone was seen repeatedly, ten times or more. The rearrangement joins TRBV6-6 to TRBJ2-5; D call uncertain. The germline gives CDR1 MNHNY, CDR2 SVGAGI (reference sequence). This CDR3 contains 15 residues. The ends were cut back, 2 bases at V and 0 bases at J, with 10 bases in the middle. CDR3 DNA sequence: TGTGCCAGCAGTTACCAACTGGGGAACCAAGAGACCCAGTACTTC. Its protein product is CASSYQLGNQETQYF.

This clone was seen more than once but under ten times. This rearrangement joins TRBV11-2 to TRBJ1-1; D ambiguous. Germline V gene lookup returns CDR1 SGHAT and CDR2 FQNNGV. The CDR3 has 12 amino acids. Deletions cut 0 bases from V and 5 bases from J, with 4 bases between. This CDR3 is CASSLEVTEAFF. CDR3 coding DNA: TGTGCCAGCAGCTTAGAGGTGACTGAAGCTTTCTTT. Combining the CDR3 with reference TRBV11-2 and TRBJ1-1 gives the whole variable domain EAGVAQSPRYKIIEKRQSVAFWCNPISGHATLYWYQQILGQGPKLLIQFQNNGVVDDSQLPKDRFSAERLKGVDSTLKIQPAKLEDSAVYLCASSLEVTEAFFGQGTRLTVV.

This clone was recorded only once. V is TRBV7-2 and J is TRBJ2-7, with D uncertain. The CDR3 sequence is 15 residues long. Germline V gives CDR1 SGHTA, CDR2 FQGNSA. Trimming took 5 bases from V and 2 from J, leaving 16 bases between them. The DNA of the CDR3 is TGTGCCAGCAGCCAAAACAGCGCGGTAGCCTACGAGCAGTACTTC. It yields the protein CASSQNSAVAYEQYF.